This paragraph reports one T cell receptor beta chain. Its antigen is unidentified. Time point described: patch test 3, about 24 weeks after DPC sensitization. Treatment reported: therapeutic diphenylcyclopropenone sensitization with weekly scalp DPC. Unfractionated whole blood yielded total RNA. V was trimmed by 1 base and J by 5 bases, leaving 20 bases between them. CDR1 is SGHAT, CDR2 FQNNGV, per germline. The CDR3 loop spans 17 amino acids. The data derive from a study of human T cells and chemical hapten exposure. Points from the study as a whole: DPC sensitization produced no change in TCRs with frequency above 1 in 1000.

TCRdb ran MiXCR on the RACE reads and lists one entry per CDR3 protein. Of tens of thousands of distinct CDR3 sequences listed, 9.5% to 15% were seen once; the top ten hold roughly 2.6%. Sequences were derived from whole blood, sampled in connection with sensitization to the hapten diphenylcyclopropenone (DPC). This sequence joins TRBV11-2 and TRBJ2-5; possibly TRBD1 or TRBD2 for D (5 bases each). The TCR was taken from a man aged 25 to 40 with alopecia areata. Some clones in this sample may be carry-over from other donors' samples. In DNA, the CDR3 is TGTGCCAGCAGCTTAGCAGCCGCCGGGACCCAGGCGGAGACCCAGTACTTC. Residues: CASSLAAAGTQAETQYF.